This T cell receptor beta chain was retrieved from a study of shared clonotypes between healthy human individuals. Study-wide results and caveats: Around 5.3% of naive CD4 clonotypes were shared across several donors. Generation of non-shared clonotypes was less probable than generation of clonotypes shared by all four donors.

The genomic DNA of each subset was split evenly across several immunoSEQ plates. Data came from immunoSEQ multiplex PCR; TCRdb stores just in-frame clones and leaves some out. The repertoire holds about 2.1 million clones, with just over 90% as singletons. It was CD45RO-negative cells, positively selected for CCR7, that made up naive CD8 cells, with terminally differentiated effector memory CD45RA+ cells excluded. In regard to this clone: As yet, its antigen is unknown.

V was shortened by 5 bases and J by 2 bases, with 15 bases between the two germline ends. This CDR3 comprises 15 residues. Germline loops: CDR1 SSHAT, CDR2 FNYEAQ (reference sequence). The sequencing sample was made of naive CD8+ T cells from PBMCs. This receptor was identified in a man younger than 30 in good health. Some clones in this sample may be carry-over from other donors' samples. V is TRBV7-7 and J is TRBJ1-2; D not resolved. The CDR3 DNA sequence: TGTGCCAGCAGCCCATTACCCGGATCCAACTATGGCTACACCTTC. Protein product: CASSPLPGSNYGYTF.